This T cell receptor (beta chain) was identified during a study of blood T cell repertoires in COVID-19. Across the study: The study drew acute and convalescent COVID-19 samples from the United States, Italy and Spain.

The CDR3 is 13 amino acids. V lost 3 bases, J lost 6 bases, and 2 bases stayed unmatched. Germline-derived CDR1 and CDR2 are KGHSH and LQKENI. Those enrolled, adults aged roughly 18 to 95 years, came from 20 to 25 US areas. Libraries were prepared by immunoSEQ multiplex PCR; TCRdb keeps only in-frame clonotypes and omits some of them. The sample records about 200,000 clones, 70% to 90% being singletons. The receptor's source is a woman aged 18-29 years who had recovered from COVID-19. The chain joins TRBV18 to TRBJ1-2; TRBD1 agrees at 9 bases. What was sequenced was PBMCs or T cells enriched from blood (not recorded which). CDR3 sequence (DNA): TGTGCCAGCTCACCGGGACAGGGTAATGGCTACACCTTC. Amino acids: CASSPGQGNGYTF.